The clone carrying this T cell receptor (beta chain) was counted a few times. J was trimmed by 10 bases and V by 4 bases; bases with no gene match: 4. This CDR3 contains 13 residues. In germline, CDR1 is SGHTA, CDR2 FQGNSA. Indicated time point: newly diagnosed GD, antithyroid drugs for less than 3 months. PBMC-derived RNA was used for the TCR library. It was American Thyroid Association guidelines that determined Graves' disease diagnosis. This sample is part of a study of regulatory T cells in long-lasting Graves disease. For the study at large: The antithyroid drugs taken by newly diagnosed Graves' patients had been used for under 3 months.

To make TCR beta libraries, researchers used iRepertoire HTBI primers and Arm-PCR of CDR3 regions. Each CDR3 protein is one row after TCRdb ran MiXCR on the multiplex PCR reads. The repertoire holds about 370,000 distinct CDR3 sequences, with around 15% as singletons. The sequencing used peripheral blood mononuclear cells (PBMCs), collected at new diagnosis, from a patient treated with antithyroid drugs. V usage is TRBV7-2 and J usage is TRBJ2-5; TRBD2 agrees at 12 bases. The clonotype comes from a female donor with Graves disease. The CDR3 region is CASSSSGRANQYF. In nucleotides, the CDR3 is TGTGCCAGCAGCTCTAGCGGGAGGGCTAACCAGTACTTC.